This T cell receptor beta chain was found in a study of cytomegalovirus exposure and HLA in healthy donors. Although they were nominally healthy when sampled, donors likely had unrecorded immune exposures. Primers included in the PCR were 60 Vbeta and 13 Jbeta primers. Generated by immunoSEQ multiplex PCR, the TCRdb table keeps only in-frame clones and is missing some. The table has some 130,000 clones, about 74% seen once. The V end was cut by 1 base, the J end by 4 bases, with 13 bases between. Germline V gives CDR1 SGHDN, CDR2 FVKESK. The CDR3 contains 15 residues. The chain links TRBV14 to TRBJ2-5; a weak D match, TRBD2 (6 bases). The sequenced material came from PBMCs. The clonotype originates from a man aged 25 to 40 in good health and CMV-seronegative. The DNA of the CDR3 is TGTGCCAGCAGCCAAGGGGCACTAGCAGGAGAGACCCAGTACTTC. Its translation: CASSQGALAGETQYF.